Listed below are T cell receptor beta chains from one sample, sequenced in a study of cytomegalovirus exposure and HLA in healthy donors. Sequenced by immunoSEQ multiplex PCR; TCRdb stores in-frame clones only, minus some. This sample has about 130,000 clones, with about 82% found just once. Sequencing was carried out using PBMCs. The receptors were sampled from a man in his thirties or forties in good health and CMV-seronegative. Both conserved end residues are part of each CDR3. A D gene is named only where the DNA matches it firmly. Expanded clones get a size class; other rows say once, few or many, or leave the size out.

CDR3: CASSYGTSGAYYEQYF
DNA: TGTGCCAGCAGTTACGGGACTAGCGGGGCGTACTACGAGCAGTACTTC
V: TRBV6-5
D: TRBD2
size: NA
J: TRBJ2-7

CDR3: CASSDPKRGQPYEQYF
DNA: TGTGCCAGCAGTGACCCTAAAAGGGGACAGCCCTACGAGCAGTACTTC
V: TRBV2
D: TRBD1
size: once
J: TRBJ2-7

CDR3: CASSGGYEQYF
DNA: TGTGCCAGCAGTGGAGGTTACGAGCAGTACTTC
V: TRBV6-5
D: NA
size: NA
J: TRBJ2-7

CDR3: CASSQQFF
DNA: TGTGCCAGCAGCCAACAGTTCTTC
V: TRBV7-9
D: NA
size: NA
J: TRBJ2-1

CDR3: CSVDRSLGAAFF
DNA: TGCAGCGTTGACCGCTCGTTGGGGGCGGCTTTCTTT
V: TRBV29-1
D: NA
size: NA
J: TRBJ1-1

CDR3: CASSLTGTGIYGYTF
DNA: TGTGCCAGCTCACTTACCGGGACAGGGATCTATGGCTACACCTTC
V: TRBV18
D: TRBD1
size: NA
J: TRBJ1-2

CDR3: CASSILTGGNEQFF
DNA: TGCGCCAGCAGCATCCTAACAGGGGGCAATGAGCAGTTCTTC
V: TRBV5-1
D: TRBD1
size: NA
J: TRBJ2-1

CDR3: CASSPGGMEKLFF
DNA: TGTGCCAGCAGCCCAGGGGGGATGGAAAAACTGTTTTTT
V: TRBV7-9
D: TRBD1
size: NA
J: TRBJ1-4

CDR3: CASSLGGQGTMNTEAFF
DNA: TGTGCCAGCAGTTTGGGAGGACAGGGAACAATGAACACTGAAGCTTTCTTT
V: TRBV13
D: TRBD1
size: NA
J: TRBJ1-1

CDR3: CATLTSADTQYF
DNA: TGTGCCACCCTAACTAGCGCAGATACGCAGTATTTT
V: TRBV10-3
D: TRBD2
size: NA
J: TRBJ2-3

CDR3: CASSQLGELDTQYF
DNA: TGTGCCAGCAGCCAGTTGGGAGAATTAGATACGCAGTATTTT
V: TRBV4-2
D: NA
size: NA
J: TRBJ2-3

CDR3: CASSLAPGARETQYF
DNA: TGCGCCAGCAGCTTGGCCCCAGGGGCGAGAGAGACCCAGTACTTC
V: TRBV5-1
D: NA
size: NA
J: TRBJ2-5

CDR3: CASSQESVNTEAFF
DNA: TGTGCCAGCAGCCAAGAATCGGTGAACACTGAAGCTTTCTTT
V: TRBV4-2
D: NA
size: NA
J: TRBJ1-1

CDR3: CASSQAGSSGNTIYF
DNA: TGCGCCAGCAGCCAGGCGGGAAGCTCTGGAAACACCATATATTTT
V: TRBV4-1
D: NA
size: few
J: TRBJ1-3

CDR3: CASRDIGEAQYF
DNA: TGTGCCAGCAGGGACATCGGAGAGGCCCAGTACTTC
V: TRBV2
D: NA
size: NA
J: TRBJ2-5

CDR3: CASSLLHRAQETQYF
DNA: TGTGCCAGCAGCTTATTACACAGGGCCCAAGAGACCCAGTACTTC
V: TRBV7-8
D: NA
size: NA
J: TRBJ2-5

CDR3: CAIRDSRNTEAFF
DNA: TGTGCCATCAGAGACAGTCGGAACACTGAAGCTTTCTTT
V: TRBV10-3
D: NA
size: NA
J: TRBJ1-1

CDR3: CATRSSGETETQYF
DNA: TGTGCCACCAGGAGTAGCGGGGAGACGGAGACCCAGTACTTC
V: TRBV15
D: TRBD2
size: NA
J: TRBJ2-5

CDR3: CATSRDKTRGPQHF
DNA: TGTGCCACCAGCAGGGACAAGACCAGGGGGCCCCAGCATTTT
V: TRBV15
D: NA
size: NA
J: TRBJ1-5

CDR3: CASSRERQETQYF
DNA: TGCGCCAGCAGCCGGGAGCGGCAAGAGACCCAGTACTTC
V: TRBV4-3
D: NA
size: NA
J: TRBJ2-5

CDR3: CSAGGSYYEQYF
DNA: TGCAGCGCGGGGGGAAGCTACTACGAGCAGTACTTC
V: TRBV29-1
D: TRBD2
size: NA
J: TRBJ2-7

CDR3: CASSQTSIEPQYF
DNA: TGTGCCAGCAGCCAAACTTCTATCGAGCCGCAGTACTTC
V: TRBV28
D: NA
size: NA
J: TRBJ2-7

CDR3: CASRTSGSTDTQYF
DNA: TGTGCCAGCAGGACTAGCGGTAGCACAGATACGCAGTATTTT
V: TRBV2
D: TRBD2
size: NA
J: TRBJ2-3

CDR3: CASSLTGESGNTIYF
DNA: TGTGCCAGCAGCTTAACAGGGGAGTCAGGAAACACCATATATTTT
V: TRBV5-5
D: TRBD1
size: NA
J: TRBJ1-3

CDR3: CASSQASGTQPQHF
DNA: TGCGCCAGCAGCCAAGCATCAGGTACTCAGCCCCAGCATTTT
V: TRBV4-1
D: NA
size: NA
J: TRBJ1-5

CDR3: CASSETSGGYGAKNIQYF
DNA: TGTGCCAGCAGTGAGACTAGCGGGGGGTATGGGGCCAAAAACATTCAGTACTTC
V: TRBV6-1
D: TRBD2
size: NA
J: TRBJ2-4

CDR3: CCIGLARTDTQYF
DNA: TGCTGTATTGGACTAGCGCGCACAGATACGCAGTATTTT
V: TRBV29-1
D: TRBD2
size: NA
J: TRBJ2-3

CDR3: CASSPTDSYEQYF
DNA: TGTGCCAGCAGCCCCACAGACAGCTACGAGCAGTACTTC
V: TRBV27
D: NA
size: NA
J: TRBJ2-7

CDR3: CASSLERQGMLPPLHF
DNA: TGTGCCAGCAGCTTGGAAAGACAGGGGATGCTACCGCCCCTCCACTTT
V: TRBV5-6
D: TRBD1
size: once
J: TRBJ1-6

CDR3: CASSLRQGSEKLFF
DNA: TGTGCCAGCAGCTTACGACAGGGTTCTGAAAAACTGTTTTTT
V: TRBV7-2
D: TRBD1
size: NA
J: TRBJ1-4

CDR3: CASSEQGSTEAFF
DNA: TGTGCCAGCAGTGAACAGGGAAGCACTGAAGCTTTCTTT
V: TRBV6-4
D: NA
size: NA
J: TRBJ1-1

CDR3: CASSRAGTGGSGNTIYF
DNA: TGTGCCAGCTCACGCGCCGGGACAGGGGGCTCTGGAAACACCATATATTTT
V: TRBV18
D: TRBD1
size: NA
J: TRBJ1-3

CDR3: CASRTSRPLDEQFF
DNA: TGTGCCAGTAGAACTAGCAGGCCACTAGATGAGCAGTTCTTC
V: TRBV19
D: NA
size: NA
J: TRBJ2-1

CDR3: CASRLGASEQYF
DNA: TGTGCCAGCAGGCTGGGGGCCTCCGAGCAGTACTTC
V: TRBV2
D: NA
size: NA
J: TRBJ2-7

CDR3: CASSLFTDRAREAFF
DNA: TGTGCCAGCAGCTTGTTTACCGACAGGGCCAGGGAAGCTTTCTTT
V: TRBV5-6
D: TRBD1
size: few
J: TRBJ1-1

CDR3: CASRGLGLTGELFF
DNA: TGCGCCAGCAGAGGACTGGGACTCACCGGGGAGCTGTTTTTT
V: TRBV10-2
D: NA
size: NA
J: TRBJ2-2

CDR3: CASSLVAGRRLTEAFF
DNA: TGTGCCAGCAGCTTAGTAGCAGGGAGGCGACTCACTGAAGCTTTCTTT
V: TRBV7-2
D: NA
size: NA
J: TRBJ1-1

CDR3: CASSLPNQAGGGTDTQYF
DNA: TGTGCCAGCAGCTTACCTAATCAAGCGGGGGGCGGCACAGATACGCAGTATTTT
V: TRBV7-8
D: TRBD2
size: NA
J: TRBJ2-3

CDR3: CASSVDEGGEQFF
DNA: TGTGCCAGCAGCGTAGATGAGGGAGGTGAGCAGTTCTTC
V: TRBV9
D: NA
size: NA
J: TRBJ2-1

CDR3: CASSLGQAPFTF
DNA: TGCGCCAGCAGCTTGGGGCAGGCCCCCTTCACCTTC
V: TRBV5-1
D: NA
size: NA
J: TRBJ1-2

CDR3: CASSRDRGGYTF
DNA: TGTGCCAGCAGCCGGGACAGGGGCGGCTACACCTTC
V: TRBV14
D: TRBD1
size: NA
J: TRBJ1-2

CDR3: CASSDSTGNTEAFF
DNA: TGTGCCAGCAGTGACTCGACGGGGAACACTGAAGCTTTCTTT
V: TRBV6-4
D: NA
size: NA
J: TRBJ1-1

CDR3: CAVRHNYGYTF
DNA: TGTGCCGTGAGGCATAACTATGGCTACACCTTC
V: TRBV28
D: NA
size: NA
J: TRBJ1-2

CDR3: CASSLEGRGGRRGTDTQYF
DNA: TGTGCCAGCAGCTTAGAAGGGCGGGGGGGCCGGAGGGGCACAGATACGCAGTATTTT
V: TRBV7-9
D: TRBD2
size: NA
J: TRBJ2-3

CDR3: CASSPTGRSTDTQYF
DNA: TGTGCCAGCAGTCCTACAGGAAGAAGCACAGATACGCAGTATTTT
V: TRBV5-6
D: NA
size: once
J: TRBJ2-3

CDR3: CASSQDLQVYEQYF
DNA: TGCGCCAGCAGCCAAGATTTACAGGTCTACGAGCAGTACTTC
V: TRBV4-3
D: NA
size: NA
J: TRBJ2-7

CDR3: CASSPSGLTRETQYF
DNA: TGTGCCAGCAGCCCTAGCGGGTTAACCAGGGAGACCCAGTACTTC
V: TRBV28
D: TRBD2
size: once
J: TRBJ2-5

CDR3: CSVEEGAGGYTF
DNA: TGCAGCGTTGAAGAGGGGGCAGGGGGCTACACCTTC
V: TRBV29-1
D: NA
size: NA
J: TRBJ1-2

CDR3: CASTQIGRTSQETQYF
DNA: TGTGCCAGCACCCAAATCGGCAGGACAAGTCAAGAGACCCAGTACTTC
V: TRBV6-6
D: NA
size: NA
J: TRBJ2-5

CDR3: CASSVAVLEDTGELFF
DNA: TGTGCCAGCAGCGTAGCAGTCCTGGAGGACACCGGGGAGCTGTTTTTT
V: TRBV9
D: NA
size: NA
J: TRBJ2-2

CDR3: CASSLALSPGELFF
DNA: TGCGCCAGCAGCTTGGCCCTAAGCCCCGGGGAGCTGTTTTTT
V: TRBV5-1
D: NA
size: once
J: TRBJ2-2

CDR3: CASSHGRAVNYGYTF
DNA: TGCGCCAGCAGCCACGGCAGGGCTGTAAACTATGGCTACACCTTC
V: TRBV4-1
D: NA
size: NA
J: TRBJ1-2

CDR3: CASSQGSGRYEQYF
DNA: TGCGCCAGCAGCCAAGGTAGCGGGAGGTACGAGCAGTACTTC
V: TRBV4-3
D: TRBD2
size: NA
J: TRBJ2-7

CDR3: CASSQIGQGISNTEAFF
DNA: TGCGCCAGCAGCCAAATCGGACAGGGTATATCGAACACTGAAGCTTTCTTT
V: TRBV4-1
D: TRBD1
size: NA
J: TRBJ1-1

CDR3: CASSMMGQGGTEAFF
DNA: TGTGCCAGCAGTATGATGGGACAGGGAGGAACTGAAGCTTTCTTT
V: TRBV28
D: TRBD1
size: NA
J: TRBJ1-1

CDR3: CASSSDVTGWNGYTF
DNA: TGCGCCAGCAGCTCCGACGTAACAGGGTGGAATGGCTACACCTTC
V: TRBV5-1
D: NA
size: NA
J: TRBJ1-2

CDR3: CASSVGQLGNNQPQHF
DNA: TGTGCCAGCAGCGTCGGACAATTAGGGAACAATCAGCCCCAGCATTTT
V: TRBV7-9
D: NA
size: few
J: TRBJ1-5